The T cell receptor (beta chain) under discussion was sequenced for a study of regulatory T cells in long-lasting Graves disease. General study results and limits: Compared with new cases, persistent Graves' patients showed reduced TCR diversity.

This clonotype was observed many times. Antigen: not known. Documented time point: persistent/refractory GD, antithyroid drugs over 5 years with positive TRAb. The TCR library was prepared using RNA isolated from PBMCs. Trimming left V 3 bases short and J 0 bases short, with 11 bases between. CDR1 MDHEN and CDR2 SYDVKM come from the germline V gene. The CDR3 sequence is 15 residues long. In building TCR beta libraries, iRepertoire HTBI primers were used together with Arm-PCR of CDR3 regions. TCRdb reanalysed the multiplex PCR reads using MiXCR and keeps one entry per CDR3 protein. Here the sample spans fewer than 600,000 distinct CDR3 sequences, less than 25% being singletons.

This rearrangement joins TRBV28 to TRBJ1-1, with a tentative D call TRBD1 (5 bases). The sequence was obtained from a female donor with Graves disease. Sequences were derived from peripheral blood mononuclear cells (PBMCs), sampled when the disease was refractory, from a patient treated with antithyroid drugs. As DNA, the CDR3 is TGTGCCAGCAGTTTCCCAGGGACTCTGAACACTGAAGCTTTCTTT. Translation: CASSFPGTLNTEAFF.